These 9 T cell receptor beta chains were sequenced from one sample in a study of neurological immune-mediated disorders. TCRdb re-derived calls from the 5' RACE reads in MiXCR, one entry per CDR3 protein. This repertoire shows about 58,000 distinct CDR3 sequences, under 3% found once; its top ten account for about 2.9%. The sample consisted of PBMCs. Receptors were obtained from a man aged 45-65 years with multiple sclerosis.

This clonotype was seen many times. The CDR3 here is CASSLGPFQPQHF. The DNA of the CDR3 is TGTGCCAGCAGCCTCGGCCCCTTTCAGCCCCAGCATTTT. The chain employs TRBV14 and TRBJ1-5; D gene ambiguous. From germline, CDR1 is SGHDN and CDR2 FVKESK. This CDR3 is built from 13 residues. The V end lost 4 bases, the J end lost 6 bases, and 10 bases lay between the germline ends.

This clonotype has at least ten counts. The gene calls are TRBV11-3 and TRBJ2-2; D may match TRBD1 or TRBD2 (6 bases each). From germline, CDR1 is SGHNT and CDR2 YENEEA. The CDR3 spans 14 residues. Trimming removed 2 bases at V and 5 bases at J, with 9 bases between. CDR3 nucleotides: TGTGCCAGCAGCTTATGGGGGGCGACCGGGGAGCTGTTTTTT. Amino acids: CASSLWGATGELFF.

At least ten counts were recorded for this clonotype. This chain joins TRBV5-1 and TRBJ2-7, with D unresolved. Per the germline V gene, CDR1 is SGHRS and CDR2 is YFSETQ. The germline V and J ends were trimmed by 0 bases and 1 base, with 8 bases remaining between them. This CDR3 has 14 residues. The CDR3 here is CASSLEVRSYEQYF. The CDR3 nucleotides read TGCGCCAGCAGCTTGGAAGTTCGGTCCTACGAGCAGTACTTC.

This clonotype was recorded at least ten times. The chain is built from TRBV20-1 and TRBJ2-5, with TRBD1 matching 7 bases. This CDR3 spans 15 amino acids. V gave up 0 bases and J gave up 5 bases; unmatched junction bases: 9. The germline gives CDR1 DFQATT, CDR2 SNEGSKA (reference sequence). The CDR3, as DNA: TGCAGTGCTAGAGATGGGAACAGGGGATGGGAGACCCAGTACTTC. Protein product: CSARDGNRGWETQYF.

Many counts were recorded for this clonotype. J is TRBJ2-1 and V is TRBV18; D gene ambiguous. There are 14 residues in the CDR3. Trimming took 4 bases from V and 8 from J, leaving 15 bases between them. Germline CDR1 KGHSH, CDR2 LQKENI. CDR3 nucleotides: TGTGCCAGCTCACGACCCCCAGGCCCCCATGAGCAGTTCTTC. It yields the protein CASSRPPGPHEQFF.

This clonotype was seen at least ten times. The V gene is TRBV7-2, the J gene TRBJ1-2; no definite D call. Germline assignment: CDR1 SGHTA and CDR2 FQGNSA. V was cut by 5 bases and J by 2 bases, with 9 bases left in between. CDR3 size: 13 residues. CDR3 bases: TGTGCCAGCAGCCCGGACGGGAACTATGGCTACACCTTC. Translating gives CASSPDGNYGYTF.

The table lists this clonotype with many counts. The chain recombines TRBV4-1 with TRBJ1-5; unclear D gene. V lost 0 bases, J lost 0 bases, and 12 bases lay in between. Per germline, CDR1 MGHRA and CDR2 YSYEKL. The CDR3 extends over 17 amino acids. The CDR3 region has the DNA TGCGCCAGCAGCCAAGATCTAGGGCAGATTAGCAATCAGCCCCAGCATTTT. It is translated as CASSQDLGQISNQPQHF.

This clonotype was seen many times. This chain joins TRBV5-6 and TRBJ1-3; tentatively, D is TRBD1 (5 bases). This CDR3 region has 15 residues. The germline V gene has CDR1 SGHDT and CDR2 YYEEEE. The V end lost 5 bases, the J end lost 2 bases, and 14 bases lay between the germline ends. The CDR3 nucleotides read TGTGCCAGCAGTAAACCCGGCAGGGCTGGAAACACCATATATTTT. As protein: CASSKPGRAGNTIYF.

In this sample, this clonotype turned up many times. V and J are TRBV9 and TRBJ1-4; D perhaps matches TRBD1 (6 bases). Trimming took off 0 bases at V and 3 bases at J, with 6 bases between the two ends. Germline values: CDR1 SGDLS, CDR2 YYNGEE. The CDR3 runs to 14 residues. CDR3: CASSVGQANEKLFF. The DNA of the CDR3 is TGTGCCAGCAGCGTAGGACAGGCTAATGAAAAACTGTTTTTT.